Listed below are T cell receptor beta chains from one sample, sequenced in a study of shared clonotypes between healthy human individuals. The method was immunoSEQ multiplex PCR; TCRdb's version includes in-frame clones alone and lacks a portion of them. The repertoire holds around 620,000 clones, with around 95% as singletons. The specimen was naive CD8+ T cells sorted from blood. These receptors were taken from a woman between 25 and 40 years old in good health. CDR3s leave out the opening cysteine and the closing phenylalanine or tryptophan. Fields, in order: CDR3 protein, V gene, J gene.

ASSYMTGGGELF	TRBV6-5	TRBJ2-2
ASSLFASNSYEQY	TRBV27	TRBJ2-7
ASSFPTGEGYT	TRBV27	TRBJ1-2
ASSVEFTPTDTQY	TRBV9	TRBJ2-3
ASRGDSGYEQF	TRBV7-8	TRBJ2-1
ASSQVPPAGGNTDTQY	TRBV4-1	TRBJ2-3
ASSLAGTANSPLH	TRBV5-6	TRBJ1-6
ASSKNPDEQY	TRBV9	TRBJ2-7
ASSQRDRSPYEQY	TRBV23-1	.
ASSSEQVSDEKLF	TRBV7-2	TRBJ1-4
ASSPPAGGEEQY	TRBV7-9	TRBJ2-7
ASSESTARRTEAF	TRBV25-1	TRBJ1-1
ASSQDALGSLGTDTQY	TRBV14	TRBJ2-3
ASSLSSGPTDTQY	TRBV28	TRBJ2-3
ASLPSNSYEQY	TRBV28	TRBJ2-7
ASSLDRAVAYEQY	TRBV27	TRBJ2-7
ASGTGGYQPQH	TRBV28	TRBJ1-5
ASSLEARLGRSYEQY	TRBV11-2	TRBJ2-7
ASSLFGGPEAF	TRBV27	TRBJ1-1
ASSIESRGSYEQY	TRBV19	TRBJ2-7